Following are 32 T cell receptor beta chains from one sample sequenced in a study of Tregs in tolerant kidney transplant recipients. Recipients received nonmyeloablative bone marrow transplants from related graft donors, with transient mixed chimerism. Method: immunoSEQ multiplex PCR; TCRdb's copy keeps in-frame clones and lacks some. This specimen shows about 11,000 clones; the ten leading clones hold 25% to 30%. Sequenced material: CD8+ T cells from blood (PBMCs), taken 24 months after the transplant. All receptors come from a human patient who received a combined kidney and bone marrow transplant. Among the T cells, some may be from the graft donor.

As regards this clone: The read falls 3 residues short of the CDR3 end, and the missing part is taken from the germline J gene. This chain joins TRBV20-1 and TRBJ2-7, with 7 bases matching TRBD1. CDR3 length: 13 residues. Trimming took 1 base from V and 4 from J; bases not matched to a gene: 4. Germline V gives CDR1 DFQATT, CDR2 SNEGSKA (reference sequence). Partial CDR3 DNA: TGCAGTGCTAGAGGTTCAGGGGGATACGAG. Protein sequence: CSARGSGGYE. The entire CDR3 is CSARGSGGYEQYF.

The DNA read from the CDR3 is TGTGCCATCAGTGAGGCTAGCGGGAGAGAGTACGAG. It translates to CAISEASGREYE. In full, the CDR3 reads CAISEASGREYEQYF. The chain uses TRBV10-3 and TRBJ2-7; 10 bases line up with TRBD2. The CDR3 end lies 3 residues beyond the end of the read and is filled in from the germline J gene. This CDR3 is 15 amino acids long. With 2 bases clipped from V and 4 bases from J, the junction kept 5 bases outside the gene matches. The germline gives CDR1 ENHRY, CDR2 SYGVKD.

Concerning this clone itself: The sequenced fragment ends 3 residues before the CDR3 boundary, so the rest is inferred from the germline J gene. The rearrangement links TRBV7-9 to TRBJ2-7; D may be TRBD1 (5 bases). Trimming cost V 4 bases and J 3 bases, with 10 bases left between them. The CDR3 covers 13 residues. Germline V gives CDR1 SEHNR, CDR2 FQNEAQ (reference sequence). The sequenced CDR3 bases are TGTGCCAGCAGCTCGGACACGGACTACGAG. This encodes CASSSDTDYE. The whole CDR3 reads CASSSDTDYEQYF.

As concerns this clone: The sequenced fragment ends 3 residues before the CDR3 boundary, so the rest is inferred from the germline J gene. The V gene is TRBV6-1, the J gene TRBJ1-5; weak D call: TRBD1 (6 bases). The length of the CDR3 is 15 residues. The germline CDR1 and CDR2 sequences are MNHNS and SASEGT. Deletions cut 0 bases from V and 6 bases from J, with 12 bases between. The CDR3 bases that were read are TGTGCCAGCAGTGAAGCTGTACAGGGAAGTCAGCCC. Translating it yields CASSEAVQGSQP. The full-length CDR3 reads as CASSEAVQGSQPQHF.

Notes on this clone: The read is 3 residues too short to cover the CDR3 end, so that end is filled in from the germline J gene. This chain uses TRBV11-2 with TRBJ2-7, with a possible D match to TRBD1 (5 bases). The CDR3 totals 13 residues. Trimming pared 3 bases from V and 2 bases from J, leaving 8 bases between. CDR1 and CDR2 from the germline V gene are SGHAT and FQNNGV. CDR3 bases read: TGTGCCAGCAGCTTTGACAGACCCTACGAG. Translation: CASSFDRPYE. The CDR3, in full, reads CASSFDRPYEQYF.

Points on this clone: Read data end 3 residues before the CDR3 end; the end is taken from the germline J gene. The chain carries TRBV7-9 and TRBJ2-3, with 8 bases matching TRBD2. From germline, CDR1 is SEHNR and CDR2 FQNEAQ (reference sequence). This CDR3 spans 14 amino acids. V gave up 4 bases and J gave up 6 bases; unmatched junction bases: 6. CDR3 region: CASSSSGGVDTQYF. CDR3 bases read: TGTGCCAGCAGCTCGTCGGGGGGGGTGGATACG.

Details on this clone: The DNA ends 3 residues before the CDR3 does, and the rest of the CDR3 is filled in from the germline J gene. The rearrangement links TRBV5-4 to TRBJ1-1; D may be TRBD1 (5 bases). V was trimmed by 1 base and J by 4 bases, leaving 17 bases between them. CDR1 and CDR2 (germline): SGHNT, YYREEE (reference sequence). The CDR3 spans 16 residues. This CDR3 reads CASSLRELRGSTEAFF. CDR3 DNA, as far as it was read: TGTGCCAGCAGCTTGCGAGAGTTGCGGGGGAGCACTGAA.

As to this clone: The CDR3 extends 3 residues past the end of the read, so its final part is completed from the germline J gene. The chain joins TRBV7-8 to TRBJ2-7, with D tentatively TRBD1 (6 bases). Germline values: CDR1 SGHVS, CDR2 FQNEAQ. Trimming pared 3 bases from V and 4 bases from J, leaving 13 bases between. This CDR3 has 14 amino acids. The sequenced CDR3 bases are TGTGCCAGCAGCTTTAGGGACAAGCTGTACGAG. Translated: CASSFRDKLYE. The entire CDR3 sequence reads CASSFRDKLYEQYF.

Comment on this clone: The read ends 3 residues before the CDR3 terminus; that terminus is restored from the germline J gene. This chain connects TRBV30 to TRBJ2-5, with 7 bases lining up with TRBD2. CDR1 and CDR2 (germline): GTSNPN, SVGIG (reference sequence). This CDR3 is built from 14 residues. V lost 5 bases to trimming and J lost 1 base; unmatched junction nucleotides: 7. The CDR3 protein is CAWGGGMGQETQYF. The sequenced part of the CDR3 DNA is TGTGCCTGGGGGGGGGGGATGGGCCAAGAGACC.

The CDR3: CASSSRPGQGYEQYF. The sequenced part of the CDR3 DNA is TGTGCCAGCAGCTCGCGCCCGGGACAGGGCTACGAG. The J gene is TRBJ2-7, the V gene TRBV7-9; 9 bases align to TRBD1. The observed sequence ends 3 residues before the CDR3 terminus, with the missing tail filled in from the germline J gene. CDR1 SEHNR and CDR2 FQNEAQ come from the germline V gene (reference sequence). The CDR3 runs 15 residues. With V trimmed by 4 bases and J by 3 bases, 7 bases remained unmatched.

Regarding this clone: Read data end 3 residues before the CDR3 end; the end is taken from the germline J gene. This rearrangement joins TRBV5-4 to TRBJ1-2; no firm D call. CDR1 and CDR2 from the germline V gene are SGHNT and YYREEE (reference sequence). The CDR3 contains 12 residues. The sequenced CDR3 bases are TGTGCCAGCAGCTTGGTTGAGGGCGAG. Translating it yields CASSLVEGE. The entire CDR3 reads CASSLVEGEYTF.

In regard to this clone: From the germline J gene comes the end of the CDR3, since the read stops 3 residues before it. The gene calls are TRBV20-1 and TRBJ2-7; possibly TRBD2 for D (5 bases). The CDR3 spans 13 residues. Trimming removed 1 base from V and 1 base from J, with 8 bases in between. Germline values: CDR1 DFQATT, CDR2 SNEGSKA (reference sequence). CDR3 sequence reads: CSARVPGSYEQYF. Partial CDR3 DNA: TGCAGTGCTAGAGTCCCGGGGTCCTACGAG.

Comment on this clone: Read data end 3 residues before the CDR3 end; the end is taken from the germline J gene. The J gene is TRBJ1-2, the V gene TRBV7-2; no definite D call. The CDR3 loop spans 11 amino acids. V lost 5 bases to trimming and J lost 7 bases, with 8 bases between them. Germline V lookup: CDR1 SGHTA, CDR2 FQGNSA. CDR3 protein: CASSRRSGYTF. The sequenced CDR3 bases are TGTGCCAGCAGCCGTCGGTCTGGC.

Comments on this clone: The sequenced fragment ends 3 residues before the CDR3 boundary, so the rest is inferred from the germline J gene. The chain links TRBV29-1 to TRBJ2-1; a weak D match, TRBD1 (5 bases). Trimming left V 3 bases short and J 5 bases short, with 14 bases between. Looked up from germline, CDR1 is SQVTM and CDR2 is ANQGSEA. CDR3 length: 14 residues. CDR3 amino acids: CSVDGQGVDNEQFF. Incomplete CDR3 DNA: TGCAGCGTTGATGGGCAGGGTGTAGACAATGAG.

As regards this clone: The read halts 3 residues ahead of the CDR3 end, with the missing end drawn from the germline J gene. The chain carries TRBV7-7 and TRBJ1-4; unclear D gene. The CDR3 consists of 13 residues. Germline V CDR1 and CDR2: SSHAT, FNYEAQ (reference sequence). With 4 bases removed from V and 7 bases from J, the gap between germline ends came to 10 bases. CDR3 bases read: TGTGCCAGCAGCTCCGCCTTCGGTGAAAAA. Its protein is CASSSAFGEK. Given in full, the CDR3 is CASSSAFGEKLFF.

Worth noting for this clone: From the germline J gene comes the end of the CDR3, since the read stops 3 residues before it. This sequence joins TRBV18 and TRBJ2-7, with D unresolved. Trimming stripped 2 bases from V and 0 bases from J, with 8 bases between. There are 14 residues in the CDR3. Germline V gene lookup returns CDR1 KGHSH and CDR2 LQKENI. CDR3 bases read: TGTGCCAGCTCACCAGAACAAGGCTCCTACGAG. It codes for CASSPEQGSYE. Given in full, the CDR3 is CASSPEQGSYEQYF.

Concerning this clone: Read data end 3 residues before the CDR3 end; the end is taken from the germline J gene. This chain connects TRBV5-1 to TRBJ2-6; D is undetermined. V was pared by 4 bases and J by 0 bases, with 14 bases between. The CDR3 covers 17 residues. Germline V gene sequence: CDR1 SGHRS, CDR2 YFSETQ. The CDR3 region is CASSETLVLSGANVLTF. CDR3 bases read: TGCGCCAGCAGCGAGACATTAGTCCTCTCTGGGGCCAACGTC.

With regard to this clone: The CDR3 goes on 3 residues after the read ends, and that part is filled in from the germline J gene. V is TRBV10-1 and J is TRBJ2-1; TRBD2 agrees at 12 bases. The CDR3 length is 16 residues. In germline, CDR1 is WNHNN, CDR2 SYGVQD (reference sequence). V lost 6 bases to trimming and J lost 1 base; unmatched junction nucleotides: 4. The CDR3 sequence: CASSKGLAGSYNEQFF. The DNA read from the CDR3 is TGCGCCAGCAGCAAAGGACTAGCGGGGTCCTACAATGAG.

Remarks on this clone: With the read ending 3 residues before the CDR3 end, the germline J gene is used to fill in that end. The chain links TRBV20-1 to TRBJ1-1; D perhaps matches TRBD1 (5 bases). This CDR3 has 15 amino acids. Trimming cost V 0 bases and J 4 bases, with 15 bases left between them. CDR1 and CDR2 from the germline V gene are DFQATT and SNEGSKA (reference sequence). The CDR3 bases that were read are TGCAGTGCTAGAGATTTGAGGGGCGTGGGCACTGAA. Its protein is CSARDLRGVGTE. The CDR3, in full, reads CSARDLRGVGTEAFF.

Comment on this clone: The read falls 3 residues short of the CDR3 end, and the missing part is taken from the germline J gene. The chain combines TRBV30 with TRBJ1-4; TRBD1 matches 9 bases. Germline CDR1 is GTSNPN and CDR2 is SVGIG (reference sequence). CDR3 length: 15 amino acids. V lost 4 bases to trimming and J lost 4 bases; unmatched junction nucleotides: 7. Partial CDR3 DNA: TGTGCCTGGAAAGTAACAGGGGGCGTTAATGAAAAA. Its protein is CAWKVTGGVNEK. The full CDR3 sequence reads CAWKVTGGVNEKLFF.

As to this clone: Coverage ceases 3 residues before the CDR3 finishes, and the germline J gene fills in the end. This chain connects TRBV19 to TRBJ2-3; 14 bases are a match to TRBD2. With V trimmed by 2 bases and J by 2 bases, 6 bases remained unmatched. The germline V gene has CDR1 LNHDA and CDR2 SQIVND (reference sequence). CDR3 length: 18 amino acids. The CDR3 spells CASSIRLAGGPNTDTQYF. The part of the CDR3 DNA that was read is TGTGCCAGTAGTATAAGACTAGCGGGAGGGCCGAACACAGATACG.

As to this clone: The observed sequence ends 3 residues before the CDR3 terminus, with the missing tail filled in from the germline J gene. The chain joins TRBV9 to TRBJ2-1; 8 nucleotides align to TRBD1. CDR1 SGDLS and CDR2 YYNGEE come from the germline V gene. The CDR3 contains 15 residues. Germline trimming cut 2 bases from V and 3 bases from J; bases unmatched to any gene: 4. CDR3: CASSVGTGDYNEQFF. Incomplete CDR3 DNA: TGTGCCAGCAGCGTCGGGACAGGCGACTACAATGAG.

Concerning this clone: The read comes to an end 3 residues before the CDR3 does, leaving the germline J gene to fill in the end. The chain links TRBV6-2 or TRBV6-3 to TRBJ2-2; a possible D gene is TRBD1 (5 bases). The CDR3 sequence is 14 residues long. Germline values: CDR1 MNHEY, CDR2 SVGEGT. The V gene lost 10 bases and the J gene lost 3 bases, with 15 bases spanning the gap. CDR3: CATTWGRYTGELFF. The part of the CDR3 DNA that was read is TGTGCCACCACCTGGGGCCGATACACCGGGGAG.

Comment on this clone: The read falls 3 residues short of the CDR3 end, and the missing part is taken from the germline J gene. V usage is TRBV19 and J usage is TRBJ1-2; D is unresolved. Germline-derived CDR1 and CDR2 are LNHDA and SQIVND (reference sequence). The CDR3 contains 14 residues. This chain's CDR3 is CASSNGPFLGGYTF. The DNA read from the CDR3 is TGTGCCAGTAGTAATGGCCCTTTTTTGGGCGGC.

Turning to this clone: Read data end 3 residues before the CDR3 end; the end is taken from the germline J gene. This rearrangement joins TRBV7-3 to TRBJ2-3; 8 bases fit TRBD1. The J segment lost 3 bases and the V segment lost 5 bases, leaving 7 bases of the junction unmatched. The CDR3 has 15 residues. Looked up from germline, CDR1 is SGHTA and CDR2 is FQGTGA. The CDR3 protein is CASSNQGAMTDTQYF. The sequenced CDR3 bases are TGTGCCAGCAGCAATCAGGGGGCGATGACAGATACG.

A note on this clone: Read sequence stops 3 residues before the CDR3 end, and the germline J gene provides the missing end. The chain uses TRBV10-3 and TRBJ2-7; 10 positions agree with TRBD1. V trimming: 5 bases; J trimming: 2 bases; junction bases outside the gene matches: 15. The CDR3 length is 18 residues. Germline V gene data show CDR1 as ENHRY and CDR2 as SYGVKD. CDR3 DNA, as far as it was read: TGTGCCATCAGTTTCGGGACAGGGGACCTGAAGCCTACCTACGAG. Translated, it gives CAISFGTGDLKPTYE. The full CDR3 reads CAISFGTGDLKPTYEQYF.

Of note for this clone: The sequence runs out 3 residues before the end of the CDR3; the remainder is reconstructed from the germline J gene. The J gene is TRBJ2-1, the V gene TRBV12-5; 13 bases are shared with TRBD2. This CDR3 spans 17 amino acids. CDR1 LGHNT and CDR2 FRNRAP come from the germline V gene. V was pared by 5 bases and J by 5 bases, with 9 bases of the junction left unmatched. The CDR3 bases that were read are TGTGCTAGTGGTAAAGGACTAGCGGGAGCTTCGGACAATGAG. This sequence encodes CASGKGLAGASDNE. The CDR3, in full, reads CASGKGLAGASDNEQFF.

Points on this clone: The missing CDR3 end, 3 residues past where the read stops, is filled in from the germline J gene. The rearrangement joins TRBV11-2 to TRBJ2-1; a weak D match, TRBD1 (6 bases). Germline V gene data show CDR1 as SGHAT and CDR2 as FQNNGV. The CDR3 contains 15 residues. V lost 0 bases to trimming and J lost 4 bases, with 10 bases between them. The DNA read from the CDR3 is TGTGCCAGCAGCTTAGAGCAGGGGCCTTACAATGAG. This gives the protein CASSLEQGPYNE. The full CDR3 sequence reads CASSLEQGPYNEQFF.

On this clone: The DNA ends 3 residues before the CDR3 does, and the rest of the CDR3 is filled in from the germline J gene. This rearrangement joins TRBV29-1 to TRBJ2-7; the D gene is possibly TRBD1 (6 bases). The CDR3 totals 13 residues. From germline, CDR1 is SQVTM and CDR2 ANQGSEA. The V end lost 7 bases, the J end lost 2 bases, and 15 bases lay between the germline ends. The covered CDR3 bases are TGCAGCGCTGGGACATCGGGTCCCTACGAG. This codes for CSAGTSGPYE. The CDR3 in full is CSAGTSGPYEQYF.

Regarding this clone: The observed sequence ends 3 residues before the CDR3 terminus, with the missing tail filled in from the germline J gene. The chain employs TRBV19 and TRBJ2-1; possibly TRBD2 for D (6 bases). The CDR3 totals 14 residues. Germline lookup yields CDR1 LNHDA and CDR2 SQIVND (reference sequence). The V and J ends lost 4 bases and 2 bases respectively, with 9 bases between them. CDR3 sequence: CASSSGMAYNEQFF. CDR3 DNA (partial): TGTGCCAGTAGTAGCGGGATGGCCTACAATGAG.

Remarks on this clone: The read comes to an end 3 residues before the CDR3 does, leaving the germline J gene to fill in the end. The J gene is TRBJ1-4, the V gene TRBV19, with D unresolved. From germline, CDR1 is LNHDA and CDR2 SQIVND (reference sequence). The CDR3 is 12 amino acids. Deletions cut 6 bases from V and 7 bases from J, with 9 bases between. This CDR3 is CASRVGGEKLFF. The sequenced part of the CDR3 DNA is TGTGCCAGTAGGGTTGGCGGTGAAAAA.

Note on this clone: The DNA ends 3 residues before the CDR3 does, and the rest of the CDR3 is filled in from the germline J gene. The rearrangement links TRBV11-2 to TRBJ2-7, with TRBD1 identical over 9 bases. V was pared by 5 bases and J by 4 bases, with 9 bases of the junction left unmatched. Germline assignment: CDR1 SGHAT and CDR2 FQNNGV. The length of the CDR3 is 15 residues. The CDR3 spells CASSEPGQGFYEQYF. Partial CDR3 DNA: TGTGCCAGCAGCGAACCGGGACAGGGTTTTTACGAG.